This T cell receptor (beta chain) was recovered during a study of T cell responses to AZD1222 COVID-19 vaccine. A remark on this clone: Antigen specificity is unknown.

Study results and limitations: Only six or seven AZD1222 recipients were seropositive at baseline. Compared with day 0, the breadth and depth of the Spike-specific TCR repertoire rose significantly after two doses of AZD1222.

TCRdb keeps only in-frame clones here, not all; method: immunoSEQ multiplex PCR. The table shows approximately 180,000 clones, with 85% to 95% occurring only once. CDR3 length: 14 residues. Looked up from germline, CDR1 is SGHAT and CDR2 is FQDESV (reference sequence). Trimming removed 2 bases from V and 3 bases from J, with 10 bases in between. This specimen consisted of peripheral blood, obtained 28 days after the second dose of the MenACWY control vaccine. The clonotype originates from an adult who received the MenACWY meningococcal vaccine as a control. This chain connects TRBV11-1 to TRBJ1-1, with unresolved D. CDR3: CASSLSYEHTEAFF. For the CDR3, the DNA is TGTGCCAGCAGCTTATCGTACGAGCACACTGAAGCTTTCTTT.